This T cell receptor beta chain was obtained from a study of T cells in Graves' hyperthyroidism and ophthalmopathy. Findings of the study overall: Ophthalmopathy stood apart from stable hyperthyroidism in a 13 V-J model. Model output signaled ophthalmopathy a median 6.5 months ahead of onset.

This clonotype has at least ten counts. Its antigen is still unknown. Regions amplified from RNA transcripts were the TCR beta CDR3 regions. TCR CDR3 underwent first-round RT-PCR with the HTBI primer set. In TCRdb, the multiplex PCR reads were re-called with MiXCR into one record per CDR3 protein. The repertoire has around 300,000 distinct CDR3 sequences, approximately 14% of them found once; the top ten carry 7% to 9%. The sample taken for sequencing was blood. The clonotype comes from a woman in her thirties or forties with Graves' hyperthyroidism.

CDR3 amino acids: CASSYFRGSGYTF. The CDR3 region has the DNA TGTGCCAGCAGTTACTTTAGGGGATCTGGCTACACCTTC. V gene TRBV6-5 combines with J gene TRBJ1-2; D may be TRBD1 (5 bases). The CDR3 has 13 amino acids. Germline CDR1 and CDR2: MNHEY and SVGAGI. V gave up 1 base and J gave up 7 bases, with 10 bases separating them.